The 13 T cell receptor beta chains reported below all come from one sample, sequenced in a study of neoadjuvant anti-PD-1 for oral cavity cancer. Libraries were prepared by immunoSEQ multiplex PCR; TCRdb keeps only in-frame clonotypes and omits some of them. The sample includes fewer than 20,000 clones, about two thirds of them seen just once. Sample: PBMCs, taken before nivolumab (anti-PD-1) treatment. All receptors derive from a person aged 35-80 years with oral cavity squamous cell carcinoma.

The chain carries TRBV6-5 and TRBJ1-2; possible D gene TRBD1, 5 bases. V was pared by 4 bases and J by 4 bases, with 16 bases between. The CDR3 spans 15 residues. Germline V lookup: CDR1 MNHEY, CDR2 SVGAGI. CDR3 sequence: CASSLDTVNLYGYTF. In DNA, the CDR3 is TGTGCCAGCAGTTTGGACACTGTTAACCTCTATGGCTACACCTTC.

The gene calls are TRBV5-4 and TRBJ2-7, with TRBD1 identical over 9 bases. V dropped 5 bases and J dropped 7; count of bases not matched to a gene: 7. The CDR3 is made up of 13 amino acids. The V gene's germline CDR1 is SGHNT and CDR2 YYREEE (reference sequence). The CDR3 loop reads CASRRQGVGEQYF. The CDR3 DNA reads TGTGCCAGCAGGCGACAGGGGGTGGGGGAGCAGTACTTC. The full variable domain, completed using reference TRBV5-4 and TRBJ2-7, is ETGVTQSPTHLIKTRGQQVTLRCSSQSGHNTVSWYQQALGQGPQFIFQYYREEENGRGNFPPRFSGLQFPNYSSELNVNALELDDSALYLCASRRQGVGEQYFGPGTRLTVT.

The chain is built from TRBV6-5 and TRBJ1-2; 7 bases agree with TRBD1. Per the germline V gene, CDR1 is MNHEY and CDR2 is SVGAGI. Trimming cost V 6 bases and J 3 bases; bases outside gene matches: 7. This CDR3 comprises 14 residues. The CDR3, as DNA: TGTGCCAGCAGCCGACAGGGCAGTGACTATGGCTACACCTTC. It specifies CASSRQGSDYGYTF.

In its sample, this clone was seen a few times. The CDR3 nucleotides read TGCGCCAGCAGCTTGGTGTCAGGGACCACTGAAGCTTTCTTT. Its translation is CASSLVSGTTEAFF. V and J are TRBV5-1 and TRBJ1-1, with D possibly being TRBD1 (5 bases). CDR1 and CDR2 from the germline V gene are SGHRS and YFSETQ. The CDR3 sequence is 14 residues long. The V gene lost 0 bases and the J gene lost 4 bases, with 10 bases spanning the gap.

The chain uses TRBV4-2 and TRBJ2-2; the D gene could be TRBD1 or TRBD2 (5 bases each). V shed 7 bases and J shed 6 bases, with 15 bases lying between them. This CDR3 is 14 amino acids long. Germline V gives CDR1 LGHNA, CDR2 YNFKEQ. In nucleotides, the CDR3 is TGTGCCAGCACCCGGGACCCCCTGGCCGGGGAGCTGTTTTTT. As protein: CASTRDPLAGELFF.

This chain links TRBV7-2 with TRBJ1-6; possible D gene TRBD1, 6 bases. In germline, CDR1 is SGHTA, CDR2 FQGNSA. The CDR3 is made up of 13 amino acids. Trimming pared 6 bases from V and 12 bases from J, leaving 15 bases between. Here the CDR3 reads CASRGGTLGPLHF. Written as DNA, the CDR3 is TGTGCCAGCAGGGGGGGCACTTTAGGACCCCTCCACTTT.

The V gene is TRBV4-1, the J gene TRBJ1-1; 9 positions agree with TRBD1. Germline CDR1 reads MGHRA; CDR2 reads YSYEKL. Trimming cost V 2 bases and J 3 bases; bases outside gene matches: 7. There are 16 residues in the CDR3. CDR3 protein: CASSQKDRGFHTEAFF. The CDR3 DNA is TGCGCCAGCAGCCAAAAGGACAGGGGATTTCACACTGAAGCTTTCTTT.

V is TRBV9 and J is TRBJ2-5; 8 bases fit TRBD1. With V trimmed by 0 bases and J by 5 bases, 9 bases remained unmatched. The V gene's germline CDR1 is SGDLS and CDR2 YYNGEE. The CDR3 extends over 16 amino acids. The CDR3 DNA follows: TGTGCCAGCAGCGTAGCTTCGGACAGGGTAGGGGAGACCCAGTACTTC. Amino acid sequence: CASSVASDRVGETQYF.

The V call is TRBV4-1, the J call TRBJ1-1; 10 nucleotides agree with TRBD1. The CDR3 covers 15 residues. The J segment lost 7 bases and the V segment lost 4 bases, leaving 9 bases of the junction unmatched. Per germline, CDR1 MGHRA and CDR2 YSYEKL. CDR3: CASSLRQGAFSEAFF. The CDR3 coding sequence is TGCGCCAGCAGCCTAAGACAGGGGGCATTTAGTGAAGCTTTCTTT.

The chain carries TRBV6-1 and TRBJ2-5; 8 nucleotides match TRBD1. From germline, CDR1 is MNHNS and CDR2 SASEGT. J was trimmed by 5 bases and V by 7 bases; bases with no gene match: 12. The CDR3 spans 15 residues. CDR3 amino acids: CASTQGTGRGETQYF. The CDR3 DNA is TGTGCCAGCACTCAAGGGACAGGCCGTGGGGAGACCCAGTACTTC.

The genes are TRBV15 and TRBJ1-5; tentatively, D is TRBD1 (5 bases). Between the trimmed V and J ends, which lost 5 bases and 3 bases, there was a span of 17 bases. The CDR3 spans 16 residues. Germline lookup yields CDR1 LNHNV and CDR2 YYDKDF (reference sequence). The chain's CDR3 is CATSEGWADYNQPQHF. Written as DNA, the CDR3 is TGTGCCACCAGCGAGGGGTGGGCGGACTACAATCAGCCCCAGCATTTT.

This chain uses TRBV6-5 with TRBJ2-3; D is possibly TRBD2 (5 bases). The CDR3 consists of 14 residues. Per the germline V gene, CDR1 is MNHEY and CDR2 is SVGAGI. V was shortened by 7 bases and J by 0 bases, with 11 bases between the two germline ends. The CDR3 reads CASKSGSSTDTQYF. CDR3 nucleotides: TGTGCCAGCAAATCGGGGTCTAGCACAGATACGCAGTATTTT.

The V gene is TRBV11-2, the J gene TRBJ1-2; TRBD1 is a possible D gene (5 bases). Germline loops: CDR1 SGHAT, CDR2 FQNNGV. V was trimmed by 4 bases and J by 1 base, leaving 16 bases between them. The CDR3 is 16 amino acids. The DNA for the CDR3 is TGTGCCAGCAGCTCAAACCGACAGCGGGATAACTATGGCTACACCTTC. Its translation is CASSSNRQRDNYGYTF.